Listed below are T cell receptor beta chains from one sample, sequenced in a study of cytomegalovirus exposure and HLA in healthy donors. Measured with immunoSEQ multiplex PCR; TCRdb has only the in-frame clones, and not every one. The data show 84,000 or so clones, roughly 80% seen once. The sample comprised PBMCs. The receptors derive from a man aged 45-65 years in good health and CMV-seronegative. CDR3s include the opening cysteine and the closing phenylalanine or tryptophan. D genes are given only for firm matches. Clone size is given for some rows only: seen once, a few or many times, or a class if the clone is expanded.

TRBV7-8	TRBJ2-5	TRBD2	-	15	CASGGGVQAEGTQYF	TGTGCCTCTGGTGGGGGGGTTCAGGCGGAAGGGACCCAGTACTTC
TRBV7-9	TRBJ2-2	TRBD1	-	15	CASSLTGGGTGELFF	TGTGCCAGCAGCCTGACAGGGGGCGGGACCGGGGAGCTGTTTTTT
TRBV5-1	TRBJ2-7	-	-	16	CASSPGATRPTYEQYF	TGCGCCAGCAGCCCTGGGGCGACCCGGCCTACCTACGAGCAGTACTTC
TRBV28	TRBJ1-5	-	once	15	CASSPSPSGNQPQHF	TGTGCCAGCAGTCCATCCCCGAGTGGCAATCAGCCCCAGCATTTT
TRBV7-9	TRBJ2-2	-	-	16	CASSSYYRDNTGELFF	TGTGCCAGCAGCTCTTACTATCGAGACAACACCGGGGAGCTGTTTTTT
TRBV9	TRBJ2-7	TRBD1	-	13	CASSAGQGGAQYF	TGTGCCAGCAGCGCCGGACAGGGAGGTGCGCAGTACTTC
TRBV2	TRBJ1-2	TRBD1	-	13	CASAGTGFWGYTF	TGTGCCAGTGCCGGGACAGGGTTCTGGGGCTACACCTTC
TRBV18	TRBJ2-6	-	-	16	CASSHGQSSGANVLTF	TGTGCCAGCTCCCATGGACAGAGCTCTGGGGCCAACGTCCTGACTTTC
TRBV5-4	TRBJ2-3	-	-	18	CASSLLVGGGASTDTQYF	TGTGCCAGCAGCTTGCTGGTGGGAGGGGGAGCTAGCACAGATACGCAGTATTTT
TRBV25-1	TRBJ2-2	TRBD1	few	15	CASSVDRANTGELFF	TGTGCCAGCAGTGTGGACAGGGCGAACACCGGGGAGCTGTTTTTT
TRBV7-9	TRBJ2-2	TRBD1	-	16	CASRHPGTGFTGELFF	TGTGCCAGCAGACACCCCGGGACAGGCTTCACCGGGGAGCTGTTTTTT
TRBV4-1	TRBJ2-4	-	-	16	CASSQVFTRSQNIQYF	TGCGCCAGCAGCCAAGTCTTCACGAGAAGCCAAAACATTCAGTACTTC
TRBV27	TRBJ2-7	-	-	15	CASSFLGQGRNEQYF	TGTGCCAGCAGTTTTCTTGGGCAGGGGCGTAACGAGCAGTACTTC
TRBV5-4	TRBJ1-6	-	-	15	CASSAIGVSHSPLHF	TGTGCCAGCAGCGCCATAGGGGTGTCGCATTCACCCCTCCACTTT
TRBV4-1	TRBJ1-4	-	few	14	CASSREWGDEKLFF	TGCGCCAGCAGCCGGGAATGGGGGGATGAAAAACTGTTTTTT
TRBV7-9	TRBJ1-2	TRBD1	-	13	CSSSSTGFNGYTF	TGTTCCAGCAGCTCGACAGGGTTTAATGGCTACACCTTC
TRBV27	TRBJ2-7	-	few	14	CASSMTGISYEQYF	TGTGCCAGCAGTATGACCGGGATCTCCTACGAGCAGTACTTC
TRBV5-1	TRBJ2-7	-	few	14	CASSLVGASYEQYF	TGTGCCAGCAGCTTAGTGGGGGCTTCCTACGAGCAGTACTTC
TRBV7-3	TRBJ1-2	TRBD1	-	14	CASSSGTGAHGYTF	TGTGCCAGCAGTTCTGGGACAGGGGCCCATGGCTACACCTTC
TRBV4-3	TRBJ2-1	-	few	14	CASSQSGGSNEQFF	TGCGCCAGCAGCCAATCTGGGGGGAGCAATGAGCAGTTCTTC
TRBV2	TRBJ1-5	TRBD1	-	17	CASSPPATGTGNQPQHF	TGTGCCAGCAGCCCCCCCGCGACAGGGACCGGCAATCAGCCCCAGCATTTT
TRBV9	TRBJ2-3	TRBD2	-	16	CASSVVTSGNTDTQYF	TGTGCCAGCAGCGTAGTTACTAGCGGGAACACAGATACGCAGTATTTT
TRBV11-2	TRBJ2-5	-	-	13	CASSLSRKETQYF	TGTGCCAGCAGCTTATCTAGGAAGGAGACCCAGTACTTC
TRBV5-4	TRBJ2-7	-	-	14	CASSLTDSSYEQYF	TGTGCCAGCAGCTTGACCGATAGCTCCTACGAGCAGTACTTC
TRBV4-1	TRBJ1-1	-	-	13	CASSQVQYTEAFF	TGCGCCAGCAGCCAAGTTCAGTACACTGAAGCTTTCTTT
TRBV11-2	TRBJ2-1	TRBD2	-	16	CASSPRTSGGSWGQFF	TGTGCCAGCAGCCCCCGGACTAGCGGGGGCTCGTGGGGGCAGTTCTTC
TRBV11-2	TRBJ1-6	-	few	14	CASSLEQGNSPLHF	TGTGCCAGCAGCTTAGAACAGGGCAATTCACCCCTCCACTTT
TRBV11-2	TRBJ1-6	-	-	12	CASSPEQSPLHF	TGTGCCAGCAGCCCCGAACAGTCACCCCTCCACTTT
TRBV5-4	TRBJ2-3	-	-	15	CASSFGGGRTDTQYF	TGTGCCAGCAGCTTTGGCGGGGGCAGAACAGATACGCAGTATTTT
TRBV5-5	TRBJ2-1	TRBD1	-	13	CASSSYRGHEQFF	TGTGCCAGCAGCTCATACAGGGGGCATGAGCAGTTCTTC
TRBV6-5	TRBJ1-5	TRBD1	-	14	CASGTGPKNQPQHF	TGTGCCAGTGGGACAGGGCCCAAGAATCAGCCCCAGCATTTT
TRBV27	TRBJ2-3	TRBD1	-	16	CASSLEPTGGTDTQYF	TGTGCCAGCAGTCTCGAACCGACAGGGGGCACAGATACGCAGTATTTT
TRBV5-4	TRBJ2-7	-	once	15	CASSLQNVHGGEQYF	TGTGCCAGCAGCTTACAAAACGTCCACGGAGGCGAGCAGTACTTC
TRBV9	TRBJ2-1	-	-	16	CASSIDVGGRENEQFF	TGTGCCAGCAGCATAGATGTCGGGGGGCGTGAGAATGAGCAGTTCTTC
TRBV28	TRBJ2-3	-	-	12	CASSSGTDTQYF	TGTGCCAGCAGTTCGGGCACAGATACGCAGTATTTT
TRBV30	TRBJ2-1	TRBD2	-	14	CAWSVTAAGDEQFF	TGTGCCTGGAGTGTAACGGCAGCGGGGGATGAGCAGTTCTTC
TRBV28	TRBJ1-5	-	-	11	CASRSDQPQHF	TGTGCCAGCAGAAGCGATCAGCCCCAGCATTTT
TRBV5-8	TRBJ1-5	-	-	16	CASSFYRQGTHWPQHF	TGTGCCAGCAGCTTTTATAGGCAGGGGACGCATTGGCCCCAGCATTTT
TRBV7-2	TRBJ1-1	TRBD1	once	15	CASSLEGQGNTEAFF	TGTGCCAGCAGCTTAGAGGGACAGGGGAACACTGAAGCTTTCTTT
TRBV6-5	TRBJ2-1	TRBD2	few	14	CASSNGLAARGLFF	TGTGCCAGCAGTAACGGACTAGCGGCGAGGGGGCTGTTCTTC
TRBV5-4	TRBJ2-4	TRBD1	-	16	CASSWGTGAAKNIQYF	TGTGCCAGCAGCTGGGGGACAGGCGCAGCCAAAAACATTCAGTACTTC
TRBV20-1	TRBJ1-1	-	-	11	CSATGGPEAFF	TGCAGTGCCACCGGGGGGCCTGAAGCTTTCTTT
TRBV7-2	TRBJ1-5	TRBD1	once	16	CASSTGTGRGNQPQHF	TGTGCCAGCAGCACAGGGACAGGGCGGGGCAATCAGCCCCAGCATTTT
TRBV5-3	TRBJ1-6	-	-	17	CARSLVAGAHYNSPLHF	TGTGCCAGAAGCTTGGTTGCGGGGGCCCACTATAATTCACCCCTCCACTTT
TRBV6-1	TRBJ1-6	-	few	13	CASLQGGNSPLHF	TGTGCCAGCCTACAGGGTGGAAATTCACCCCTCCACTTT
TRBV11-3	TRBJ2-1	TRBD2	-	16	CASSLATSGGAGEQFF	TGTGCCAGCAGCTTAGCGACTAGCGGGGGGGCAGGTGAGCAGTTCTTC
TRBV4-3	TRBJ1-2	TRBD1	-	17	CASSQGSQGAHPYGYTF	TGCGCCAGCAGCCAAGGGTCACAGGGGGCACACCCTTATGGCTACACCTTC
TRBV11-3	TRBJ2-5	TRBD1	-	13	CASKHRGQETQYF	TGTGCCAGCAAGCACAGGGGTCAGGAGACCCAGTACTTC
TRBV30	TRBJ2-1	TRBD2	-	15	CAWSGRRGAPHEQFF	TGTGCCTGGAGCGGTAGGCGGGGGGCTCCCCATGAGCAGTTCTTC
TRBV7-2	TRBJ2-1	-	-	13	CASSLDTGGVQFF	TGTGCCAGCAGCTTAGATACGGGGGGCGTTCAGTTCTTC
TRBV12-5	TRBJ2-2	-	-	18	CASVPHLGGQTNTGELFF	TGTGCTAGTGTCCCACATCTCGGGGGGCAGACGAACACCGGGGAGCTGTTTTTT
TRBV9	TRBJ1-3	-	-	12	CASQGLENTIYF	TGTGCCAGCCAGGGTTTGGAGAACACCATATATTTT
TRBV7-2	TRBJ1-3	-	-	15	CASSTDSSSGNTIYF	TGTGCCAGCAGCACCGACAGTAGCTCTGGAAACACCATATATTTT
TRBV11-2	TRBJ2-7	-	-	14	CASSLAVGPYEQYF	TGTGCCAGCAGCTTAGCGGTGGGCCCCTACGAGCAGTACTTC
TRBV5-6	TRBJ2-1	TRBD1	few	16	CASSLVSGTGAHEQFF	TGTGCCAGCAGCTTAGTCTCCGGGACAGGGGCCCATGAGCAGTTCTTC
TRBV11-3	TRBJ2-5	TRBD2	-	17	CASSLVAGVPVGETQYF	TGTGCCAGCAGCTTAGTAGCGGGGGTCCCCGTTGGAGAGACCCAGTACTTC
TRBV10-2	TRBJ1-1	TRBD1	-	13	CASSVGTGTEAFF	TGCGCCAGCAGTGTGGGGACAGGCACTGAAGCTTTCTTT
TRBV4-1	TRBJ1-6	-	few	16	CASSQGTDSLGSPLHF	TGCGCCAGCAGCCAAGGTACGGACAGTCTGGGGTCACCCCTCCACTTT